The table lists the clone carrying this TCR beta chain with a count of one. TCRdb's copy holds only in-frame clones and misses some; the assay was immunoSEQ multiplex PCR. The repertoire holds tens of thousands of clones, with about four fifths as singletons. The V gene lost 7 bases and the J gene lost 2 bases, with 14 bases spanning the gap. Germline V gives CDR1 MNHNY, CDR2 SVGAGI (reference sequence). This CDR3 is built from 15 residues. Time point given: pretreatment peripheral blood. The data derive from a study of PD-L1 blockade in urothelial cancer. As for the study in general: About 90% of the roughly 29 patients were men with bladder-origin urothelial cancer. Analyses used blood from 3 weeks (second dose) and 6 weeks after treatment start. Per blood sample, T cells had a median of roughly 140,000.

V is TRBV6-6 and J is TRBJ1-4; tentative D call: TRBD1 (5 bases). The clonotype comes from a woman in her 70s with urothelial cancer. The starting material was PBMCs, obtained around atezolizumab (anti-PD-L1) treatment. CDR3 DNA: TGTGCCAGCACCGCAACATGGGGCACTAATGAAAAACTGTTTTTT. Protein: CASTATWGTNEKLFF.